Below, 9 T cell receptor beta chains from the same sample are listed, as sequenced in a study of OX40 agonist ivuxolimab in advanced cancers. Clones were sequenced by immunoSEQ multiplex PCR, and TCRdb holds only the in-frame ones, with some missing. Here the sample spans about 24,000 clones, less than 90% being singletons. The sample consisted of CD4+ or CD8+ T cells sorted from blood, taken in a trial of the OX40 agonist ivuxolimab. The receptors shown here come from an adult with an advanced solid tumor such as melanoma, head and neck, liver or kidney cancer.

A remark on this clone: The junction shows a germline mismatch at one end, possibly a read error. The gene calls are TRBV25-1 and TRBJ1-1; D possibly corresponds to TRBD1 (6 bases). The CDR3 totals 15 residues. Germline-derived CDR1 and CDR2 are MGHDK and SYGVNS. The CDR3 loop is CASSEAGEWNAEAFF. The CDR3 DNA reads TGTGCCAGCAGTGAGGCAGGGGAGTGGAACGCTGAAGCTTTCTTT. The variable domain in full, with the rest retrieved from reference TRBV25-1 and TRBJ1-1, is EADIYQTPRYLVIGTGKKITLECSQTMGHDKMYWYQQDPGMELHLIHYSYGVNSTEKGDLSSESTVSRIRTEHFPLTLESARPSHTSQYLCASSEAGEWNAEAFFGQGTRLTVV.

The CDR3 here is CSVEEGGATSYNEQFF. The CDR3 DNA sequence: TGCAGCGTTGAAGAGGGGGGGGCTACCTCCTACAATGAGCAGTTCTTC. The chain links TRBV29-1 to TRBJ2-1, with D maybe TRBD2 (7 bases). The CDR3 is made up of 16 amino acids. V lost 0 bases to trimming and J lost 0 bases, with 12 bases between them. The V gene's germline CDR1 is SQVTM and CDR2 ANQGSEA.

The chain joins TRBV11-3 to TRBJ2-1; TRBD2 might be the D (6 bases). CDR3 length equals 15 residues. Germline CDR1 SGHNT, CDR2 YENEEA. The V end was cut by 5 bases, the J end by 8 bases, with 19 bases between. The CDR3: CASSPAEGSGDEQFF. For the CDR3, the DNA is TGTGCCAGCAGCCCCGCGGAGGGTTCGGGGGATGAGCAGTTCTTC.

The CDR3, as DNA: TGTGCCAGCTCACCCTTGGGACGCAATGAGCAGTTCTTC. Amino acids: CASSPLGRNEQFF. The chain uses TRBV18 and TRBJ2-1, with D possibly being TRBD1 or TRBD2 (5 bases each). Trimming took off 3 bases at V and 6 bases at J, with 9 bases between the two ends. This CDR3 is 13 amino acids long. From germline, CDR1 is KGHSH and CDR2 LQKENI.

V and J are TRBV29-1 and TRBJ1-2, with 7 positions matching TRBD1. The CDR3 runs 11 residues. Per the germline V gene, CDR1 is SQVTM and CDR2 is ANQGSEA. The junction had 5 bases not matched to a gene; V was cut back by 6 bases and J by 7 bases. CDR3 protein: CSVDRDPGYTF. As DNA, the CDR3 is TGCAGCGTCGACAGGGACCCTGGCTACACCTTC.

The J gene is TRBJ2-2, the V gene TRBV5-4, with D perhaps assigned TRBD1 or TRBD2 (6 bases each). The CDR3 is 14 residues long. CDR1 is SGHNT, CDR2 YYREEE, per germline (reference sequence). With 2 bases removed from V and 8 bases from J, the gap between germline ends came to 13 bases. CDR3 nucleotides: TGTGCCAGCAGCTTAACGGGGGCTGAGGGGGAGCTGTTTTTT. Protein product: CASSLTGAEGELFF.

The chain joins TRBV10-3 to TRBJ2-7, with TRBD2 as a possible D gene (6 bases). The CDR3 spans 15 residues. V lost 0 bases and J 0 bases, leaving 9 bases between the germline ends. CDR1 and CDR2 from the germline V gene are ENHRY and SYGVKD. CDR3 protein: CAISESVDYSYEQYF. The CDR3, as DNA: TGTGCCATCAGTGAGTCTGTGGACTACTCCTACGAGCAGTACTTC.

The chain combines TRBV4-3 with TRBJ2-3, with 14 bases identical to TRBD2. CDR1 LGHNA and CDR2 YSLEER come from the germline V gene. V lost 1 base and J lost 0; bases outside the gene matches: 9. The CDR3 has 20 residues. CDR3: CASSQAPSTSGRGSTDTQYF. The CDR3 DNA sequence: TGCGCCAGCAGCCAAGCTCCCTCGACTAGCGGGAGGGGGAGCACAGATACGCAGTATTTT.

This clone was detected only a few times. The chain links TRBV2 to TRBJ2-1; D unresolved. The germline CDR1 and CDR2 sequences are SNHLY and FYNNEI. The CDR3 length is 15 residues. V was clipped by 7 bases and J by 5 bases, with 18 bases between them. The CDR3 here is CASTPWDSQHNEQFF. The CDR3 DNA reads as TGTGCCAGCACCCCCTGGGATAGCCAACACAATGAGCAGTTCTTC.